These 30 T cell receptor beta chains share one sample of origin, sequenced in a study of tumour-infiltrating T cells in Burkitt lymphoma. Using immunoSEQ multiplex PCR, the repertoire was profiled, and TCRdb retains in-frame clones only, with some absent. The repertoire holds 6,400 or so clones, with approximately 18% as singletons. The sample consisted of tumor tissue. These receptors came from a human donor with diffuse large B-cell lymphoma.

In this sample, this clone turned up a few times. The chain joins TRBV6-5 to TRBJ2-2; 10 bases agree with TRBD2. Per the germline V gene, CDR1 is MNHEY and CDR2 is SVGAGI. Trimming removed 2 bases from V and 4 bases from J; junction bases left unmatched: 4. This CDR3 comprises 16 residues. The CDR3 here is CASSYQLAGPTGELFF. DNA of the CDR3: TGTGCCAGCAGTTACCAACTAGCGGGACCCACCGGGGAGCTGTTTTTT.

There are a few counts of this clone. This chain links TRBV10-2 with TRBJ2-6; a weak D match, TRBD2 (5 bases). The CDR3 contains 13 residues. The germline V gene has CDR1 WSHSY and CDR2 SAAADI. Trimming shortened V by 8 bases and J by 2 bases, and 7 bases separated the two germline ends. The CDR3 bases are TGCGCCAGCCTTAGCGCTGGGGCCAACGTCCTGACTTTC. Its translation is CASLSAGANVLTF.

This rearrangement joins TRBV9 to TRBJ1-1; D gene unclear. The CDR3 sequence is 16 residues long. V was trimmed by 4 bases and J by 4 bases, leaving 20 bases between them. Germline loops: CDR1 SGDLS, CDR2 YYNGEE. CDR3: CASSTPGGMMGTEAFF. The CDR3 region has the DNA TGTGCCAGCAGCACCCCGGGCGGCATGATGGGCACTGAAGCTTTCTTT.

This chain joins TRBV11-3 and TRBJ2-1; no definite D call. V was trimmed by 3 bases and J by 9 bases, leaving 9 bases between them. The germline V gene has CDR1 SGHNT and CDR2 YENEEA. This CDR3 is 12 amino acids long. The CDR3 region has the DNA TGTGCCAGCAGCTTTTCCTTAGCTGAGCAGTTCTTC. Amino acid sequence: CASSFSLAEQFF.

This clone appeared a few times. The genes are TRBV5-1 and TRBJ2-5; unclear D gene. V lost 0 bases to trimming and J lost 5 bases, with 8 bases between them. Germline V gene lookup returns CDR1 SGHRS and CDR2 YFSETQ. The CDR3 extends over 13 amino acids. CDR3 coding DNA: TGCGCCAGCAGCTTGGTAGGGTTGGAGACCCAGTACTTC. Amino acids: CASSLVGLETQYF.

V and J are TRBV10-2 and TRBJ2-1; 10 bases are shared with TRBD1. CDR1 is WSHSY, CDR2 SAAADI, per germline. The junction had 8 bases not matched to a gene; V was cut back by 7 bases and J by 5 bases. This CDR3 contains 15 residues. The CDR3 nucleotides read TGCGCCAGCAAAGGACAGGGGGGGAACCACAATGAGCAGTTCTTC. Residues: CASKGQGGNHNEQFF.

The chain employs TRBV6-5 and TRBJ2-7; TRBD2 aligns across 7 bases. J lost 7 bases, V lost 4 bases, and 4 bases had no gene match. Looked up from germline, CDR1 is MNHEY and CDR2 is SVGAGI. This CDR3 spans 12 amino acids. The CDR3 sequence: CASSSAGEEQYF. CDR3 nucleotides: TGTGCCAGCAGTTCCGCGGGGGAGGAGCAGTACTTC.

The sample holds a few counts of this clone. The V gene is TRBV10-2, the J gene TRBJ2-3; a possible D gene is TRBD2 (6 bases). The V end lost 6 bases, the J end lost 5 bases, and 15 bases lay between the germline ends. The CDR3 sequence is 14 residues long. CDR1 is WSHSY, CDR2 SAAADI, per germline. The CDR3 coding sequence is TGCGCCAGCAGCCAAGGACTAATCAGAGATACGCAGTATTTT. Protein sequence: CASSQGLIRDTQYF.

This clone was counted only a few times. The chain employs TRBV7-9 and TRBJ1-2, with D possibly matching TRBD1 (5 bases). This CDR3 region has 14 residues. CDR1 and CDR2 (germline): SEHNR, FQNEAQ (reference sequence). Deletions cut 1 base from V and 5 bases from J, with 11 bases between. CDR3 nucleotide sequence: TGTGCCAGCAGCTTAGACAGGAGCGAGTATGGCTACACCTTC. This codes for CASSLDRSEYGYTF.

The V gene is TRBV11-2, the J gene TRBJ2-1, with TRBD1 as a possible D gene (6 bases). The V and J ends lost 5 bases and 4 bases respectively, with 12 bases between them. This CDR3 is 14 amino acids long. Germline CDR1 reads SGHAT; CDR2 reads FQNNGV. The DNA of the CDR3 is TGTGCCAGCAGCCCACGGACAGATTACAATGAGCAGTTCTTC. Amino acid sequence: CASSPRTDYNEQFF.

This chain uses TRBV6-6 with TRBJ2-7, with unresolved D. This CDR3 region has 11 residues. V was cut by 0 bases and J by 7 bases, with 4 bases left in between. Germline V gene data show CDR1 as MNHNY and CDR2 as SVGAGI (reference sequence). The CDR3 region has the DNA TGTGCCAGCAGTTACTCGAGAGAGCAGTACTTC. Protein product: CASSYSREQYF.

V usage is TRBV29-1 and J usage is TRBJ2-1; TRBD1 agrees at 9 bases. Trimming at V came to 3 bases and at J to 4 bases, leaving 10 bases not matched to a gene. Germline V gives CDR1 SQVTM, CDR2 ANQGSEA. The CDR3 loop spans 16 amino acids. The DNA for the CDR3 is TGCAGCGTTGAGGGCCTGGACAGGGGCGCTTACAATGAGCAGTTCTTC. The encoded protein is CSVEGLDRGAYNEQFF.

The chain joins TRBV4-1 to TRBJ2-3; TRBD2 aligns across 15 bases. With V trimmed by 2 bases and J by 4 bases, 10 bases remained unmatched. The CDR3 consists of 19 residues. Looked up from germline, CDR1 is MGHRA and CDR2 is YSYEKL. CDR3 amino acids: CASSQRTSGRAFSADTQYF. CDR3 DNA sequence: TGCGCCAGCAGCCAAAGGACTAGCGGGAGGGCCTTCAGTGCAGATACGCAGTATTTT.

The chain uses TRBV4-1 and TRBJ2-5; 11 positions match TRBD2. Germline CDR1 is MGHRA and CDR2 is YSYEKL. There are 17 residues in the CDR3. J gave up 5 bases and V 0 bases, and 8 bases lay outside the gene matches. CDR3 loop: CASSQDRLAGGGETQYF. For the CDR3, the DNA is TGCGCCAGCAGCCAAGATAGGCTAGCGGGAGGAGGGGAGACCCAGTACTTC.

This clone was counted between two and nine times. V and J are TRBV4-2 and TRBJ2-7; D gene ambiguous. Between the trimmed V and J ends, which lost 3 bases and 2 bases, there was a span of 8 bases. In germline, CDR1 is LGHNA, CDR2 YNFKEQ. This CDR3 is 13 amino acids long. The CDR3 spells CASSQSITYEQYF. In DNA form, the CDR3 reads TGTGCCAGCAGCCAGAGTATCACCTACGAGCAGTACTTC.

The rearrangement links TRBV5-1 to TRBJ2-1; 10 nucleotides line up with TRBD1. The CDR3 runs 15 residues. Germline lookup yields CDR1 SGHRS and CDR2 YFSETQ. Unmatched junction bases numbered 5, after V lost 4 bases and J lost 4 bases. CDR3 sequence: CASSLGQGEYNEQFF. DNA for the CDR3: TGCGCCAGCAGCCTAGGACAGGGGGAGTACAATGAGCAGTTCTTC.

This clone was seen a few times. The chain is built from TRBV27 and TRBJ2-7, with 10 bases aligning to TRBD2. The length of the CDR3 is 15 residues. Trimming removed 2 bases from V and 2 bases from J; junction bases left unmatched: 3. Germline assignment: CDR1 MNHEY and CDR2 SMNVEV (reference sequence). The DNA for the CDR3 is TGTGCCAGCAGTTTAAAAGCGGGAGGGACCTACGAGCAGTACTTC. Residues: CASSLKAGGTYEQYF.

This chain connects TRBV10-3 to TRBJ2-5, with 9 positions matching TRBD2. The DNA end lines up better with TRBJ2-7; the J call may be wrong. This CDR3 comprises 13 residues. Germline V lookup: CDR1 ENHRY, CDR2 SYGVKD. The CDR3 DNA is TGTGCCATCTTGGATAGCGGGAGCTACGAGCAGTACTTC. Protein sequence: CAILDSGSYEQYF.

A note on this clone: A read error may produce the germline difference seen at one junction end. The chain is built from TRBV11-2 and TRBJ2-7; D is possibly TRBD2 (5 bases). Germline V gene data show CDR1 as SGHAT and CDR2 as FQNNGV. The CDR3 spans 14 residues. This CDR3 is CASSLASILEGTDF. CDR3 in DNA: TGTGCCAGCAGCTTAGCCTCCATCCTCGAGGGCACGGACTTC.

CDR3 DNA: TGTGCCAGTAGTTTTGGGACTAGCGGGAGGGCCGGTGAGCAGTTCTTC. The encoded protein is CASSFGTSGRAGEQFF. This chain connects TRBV19 to TRBJ2-1; 16 positions agree with TRBD2. Losses at the gene ends were 5 bases for V and 9 bases for J; bases not matched to a gene: 7. The CDR3 loop spans 16 amino acids. The V gene's germline CDR1 is LNHDA and CDR2 SQIVND (reference sequence).

This clone was seen more than once but under ten times. The chain links TRBV18 to TRBJ1-2; D may be TRBD1 (5 bases). Trimming removed 3 bases at V and 0 bases at J, with 5 bases between. Germline loops: CDR1 KGHSH, CDR2 LQKENI. This CDR3 contains 13 residues. The CDR3 region is CASSPGPNYGYTF. CDR3 bases: TGTGCCAGCTCACCGGGGCCTAACTATGGCTACACCTTC.

This clone was observed a few times. The J gene is TRBJ1-5, the V gene TRBV2; 11 nucleotides align to TRBD1. The CDR3 length is 17 residues. The V gene end was trimmed by 4 bases and the J gene end by 6 bases; junction bases not matched to a gene: 11. Germline-derived CDR1 and CDR2 are SNHLY and FYNNEI. The CDR3 nucleotides read TGTGCCAGCAGTGCTGGAAGTGGGACAGGGGGAGGTCAGCCCCAGCATTTT. Protein: CASSAGSGTGGGQPQHF. Looking up the rest from reference TRBV2 and TRBJ1-5 gives the full variable domain: EPEVTQTPSHQVTQMGQEVILRCVPISNHLYFYWYRQILGQKVEFLVSFYNNEISEKSEIFDDQFSVERPDGSNFTLKIRSTKLEDSAMYFCASSAGSGTGGGQPQHFGDGTRLSIL.

The V gene is TRBV19, the J gene TRBJ1-1; 7 bases map to TRBD1. The germline gives CDR1 LNHDA, CDR2 SQIVND (reference sequence). Germline trimming cut 3 bases from V and 0 bases from J; bases unmatched to any gene: 4. The CDR3 contains 15 residues. As DNA, the CDR3 is TGTGCCAGTAGTATCCTACAGGGGATGAACACTGAAGCTTTCTTT. Translation gives CASSILQGMNTEAFF.

The chain uses TRBV27 and TRBJ1-2; 7 bases are a match to TRBD1. The J segment lost 4 bases and the V segment lost 5 bases, leaving 4 bases of the junction unmatched. This CDR3 has 13 residues. Germline CDR1 MNHEY, CDR2 SMNVEV (reference sequence). DNA of the CDR3: TGTGCCAGCAGTAAACAGGGGATCTATGGCTACACCTTC. As protein: CASSKQGIYGYTF.

This chain uses TRBV2 with TRBJ2-3, with 10 nucleotides matching TRBD2. The germline V gene has CDR1 SNHLY and CDR2 FYNNEI. V dropped 5 bases and J dropped 5; count of bases not matched to a gene: 4. The CDR3 sequence is 14 residues long. The CDR3 spells CASSPSGRVDTQYF. DNA for the CDR3: TGTGCCAGCAGTCCAAGCGGGAGGGTAGATACGCAGTATTTT.

The chain employs TRBV5-1 and TRBJ2-7, with 7 bases that match TRBD1. With 4 bases clipped from V and 3 bases from J, the junction kept 7 bases outside the gene matches. The CDR3 sequence is 14 residues long. The germline V gene has CDR1 SGHRS and CDR2 YFSETQ. The CDR3 region is CASSTGTEIYEQYF. The DNA of the CDR3 is TGCGCCAGCAGCACTGGGACAGAGATCTACGAGCAGTACTTC.

This clone was found a few times. This chain uses TRBV2 with TRBJ2-5, with 7 bases matching TRBD1. This CDR3 region has 14 residues. Germline V lookup: CDR1 SNHLY, CDR2 FYNNEI. The V segment lost 5 bases and the J segment 6 bases; nucleotides outside the gene matches: 9. CDR3 sequence (DNA): TGTGCCAGCAGTCCCGACAGGGATGTAAAGACCCAGTACTTC. Its translation is CASSPDRDVKTQYF.

The rearrangement joins TRBV18 to TRBJ2-7; D call uncertain. Deletions cut 3 bases from V and 2 bases from J, with 5 bases between. The CDR3 sequence is 12 residues long. Germline CDR1 KGHSH, CDR2 LQKENI. CDR3 bases: TGTGCCAGCTCACCGGACCCCTACGAGCAGTACTTC. As protein: CASSPDPYEQYF.

This clone was seen a few times. V usage is TRBV5-4 and J usage is TRBJ2-5; 10 bases fit TRBD1. The germline V gene has CDR1 SGHNT and CDR2 YYREEE (reference sequence). V trimming: 4 bases; J trimming: 5 bases; junction bases outside the gene matches: 11. CDR3 length: 16 residues. CDR3 loop: CASSPAPTGGAETQYF. The CDR3 DNA reads TGTGCCAGCAGCCCAGCACCGACAGGGGGCGCGGAGACCCAGTACTTC.

V gene TRBV7-2 combines with J gene TRBJ2-2; 9 bases fit TRBD1. The CDR3 spans 15 residues. Germline assignment: CDR1 SGHTA and CDR2 FQGNSA. Germline trimming cut 1 base from V and 4 bases from J; bases unmatched to any gene: 1. The CDR3 here is CASSLGDRVTGELFF. For the CDR3, the DNA is TGTGCCAGCAGCTTAGGGGACAGGGTCACCGGGGAGCTGTTTTTT.